This entry concerns a single T cell receptor beta chain. Its antigen is not known. The record originates from a study of CD8+ T cells in alopecia areata. The overall study: The drug, oral tofacitinib, was given to treated patients at 5 to 10 mg twice daily. The drug, tofacitinib, lasted 6 to 18 months, followed by 6 months off drug. Patients given treatment had severity scored by the percentage of scalp area affected. Study results and limitations: Numerous expanded lesional clones remained in scalp and blood during tofacitinib.

V gave up 5 bases and J gave up 7 bases, with 11 bases separating them. The CDR3 consists of 12 residues. The germline V gene has CDR1 SEHNR and CDR2 FQNEAQ (reference sequence). Specified treatment: oral pan-JAK inhibitor, 5-10 mg twice daily. Following extraction, RNA underwent reverse transcription to cDNA, which served as the sequencing template. TCRdb keeps only in-frame clones here, not all; method: immunoSEQ multiplex PCR. The sample lists some 180,000 clones; 51% were seen once. The material sequenced was CD8+ T cells sorted from blood, taken at approximately week 52, from a patient treated with tofacitinib. The origin of this receptor is a human donor with alopecia areata. The chain couples TRBV7-9 to TRBJ1-1; D unclear. The CDR3 loop reads CASSPHTNEAFF. As DNA, the CDR3 is TGTGCCAGCAGCCCGCACACTAATGAAGCTTTCTTT.